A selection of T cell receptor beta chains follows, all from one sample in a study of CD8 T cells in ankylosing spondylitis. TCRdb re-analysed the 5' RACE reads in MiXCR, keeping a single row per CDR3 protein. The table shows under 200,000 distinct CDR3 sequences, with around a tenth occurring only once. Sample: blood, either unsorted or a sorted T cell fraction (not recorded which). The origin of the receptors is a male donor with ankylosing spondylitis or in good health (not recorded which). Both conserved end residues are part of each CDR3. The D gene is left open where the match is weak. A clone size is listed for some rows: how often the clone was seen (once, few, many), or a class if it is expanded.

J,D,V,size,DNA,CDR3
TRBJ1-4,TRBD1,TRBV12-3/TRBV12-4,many,TGTGCCAGCAGTTGGGACAGGGGCGGAAAACTGTTTTTT,CASSWDRGGKLFF
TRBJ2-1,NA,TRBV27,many,TGTGCCAGCACTCCCCCCACCAGGAGCACCTACAATGAGCAGTTCTTC,CASTPPTRSTYNEQFF
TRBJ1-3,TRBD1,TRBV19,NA,TGTGCCAGTACCGCACAGGGGACCCGAGTAGGAAACACCATATATTTT,CASTAQGTRVGNTIYF
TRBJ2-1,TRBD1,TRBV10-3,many,TGTGCCATCAGTGTAGTCGGACAGGGGTCCGATGAGCAGTTCTTC,CAISVVGQGSDEQFF
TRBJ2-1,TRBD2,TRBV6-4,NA,TGTGCCAGCAGCATCTTGGCTGGCGGGAGGAGTAATGAGCAGTTCTTC,CASSILAGGRSNEQFF
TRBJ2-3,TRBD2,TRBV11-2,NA,TGTGCCTCCCGACTAGCGGGAAGGCCGGGGGGGGATACGCAGTATTTT,CASRLAGRPGGDTQYF
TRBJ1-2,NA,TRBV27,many,TGTGCCAGCAGTTTAAGGAGCGCTAACTATGGCTACACCTTC,CASSLRSANYGYTF
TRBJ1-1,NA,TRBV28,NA,TGTGCCAGTCAGGACAGCCAAGAAACTGAAGCTTTCTTT,CASQDSQETEAFF
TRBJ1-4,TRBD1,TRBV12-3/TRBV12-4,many,TGTGCCAGCAGTCATAGGGGGCGGGCTGAAAAACTGTTTTTT,CASSHRGRAEKLFF
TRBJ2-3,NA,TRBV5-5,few,TGTGCCAGCAGCTTGGGCGACGGAGCTAGCACAGATACGCAGTATTTT,CASSLGDGASTDTQYF
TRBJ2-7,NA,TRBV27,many,TGTGCCAGCGCCCGGACATCAGCGTCCTACGAGCAGTACTTC,CASARTSASYEQYF
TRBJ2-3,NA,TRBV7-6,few,TGTGCCAGCAGCTTAGGGGCCTTGGGAGACAGAGATACGCAGTATTTT,CASSLGALGDRDTQYF
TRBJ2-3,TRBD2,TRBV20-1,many,TGCAGTGCTAGCGGGCTAGCGGGGGGCTGGGGGGATACGCAGTATTTT,CSASGLAGGWGDTQYF
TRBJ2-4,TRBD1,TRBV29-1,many,TGCAGCGGAGGGGACAGGGGAAACGGAGGAAACATTCAGTACTTC,CSGGDRGNGGNIQYF
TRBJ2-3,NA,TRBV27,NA,TGTGCCAGCAGTTCGGCCTACCGGGCAGATACGCAGTATTTT,CASSSAYRADTQYF
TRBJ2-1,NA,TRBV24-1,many,TGTGCCACCAGTCCATCTAACAGGGTGAATGAGCAGTTCTTC,CATSPSNRVNEQFF
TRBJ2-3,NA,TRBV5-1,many,TGCGCCAGCAGCTTGGTTGATACGCAGTATTTT,CASSLVDTQYF
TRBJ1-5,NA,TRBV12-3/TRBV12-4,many,TGTGCCAGCAGTTATCGCCCGGGGGCTAATCAGCCCCAGCATTTT,CASSYRPGANQPQHF
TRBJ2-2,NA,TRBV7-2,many,TGTGCCAGCAGCCGGCTTTCCGGGGAGCTGTTTTTT,CASSRLSGELFF
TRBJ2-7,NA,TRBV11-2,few,TGTGCCAGCAGCCCCGGACCAAACAACGAGCAGTACTTC,CASSPGPNNEQYF
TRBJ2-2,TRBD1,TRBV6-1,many,TGTGCCAGCAGTCGGGGACAGGGGGCAATGAACACCGGGGAGCTGTTTTTT,CASSRGQGAMNTGELFF
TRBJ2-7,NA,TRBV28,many,TGTGCCAGCACTCAGATGAGGGGGCGGGGGTACGAGCAGTACTTC,CASTQMRGRGYEQYF
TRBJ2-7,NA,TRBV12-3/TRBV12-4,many,TGTGCCAGCAGTTTTCTAGCCATCTACGAGCAGTACTTC,CASSFLAIYEQYF
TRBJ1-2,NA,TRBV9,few,TGTGCCAGCAGCGTAGCCCCAGGGTACGGCTACACCTTC,CASSVAPGYGYTF
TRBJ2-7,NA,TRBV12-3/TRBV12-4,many,TGTGCCAGCAGGGCTCAGGGGAAACGGGACTTC,CASRAQGKRDF
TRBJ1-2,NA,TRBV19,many,TGTGCCAGTAGTCCCAGCGAGGGTTGGAGCTACACCTTC,CASSPSEGWSYTF
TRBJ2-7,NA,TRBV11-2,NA,TGTGCCAGCAGCCATTACCGGGGTTCGTCCTACGAGCAGTACTTC,CASSHYRGSSYEQYF
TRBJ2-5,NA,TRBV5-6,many,TGTGCCAGCAGCTTGGTCGTCTACCAAGAGACCCAGTACTTC,CASSLVVYQETQYF
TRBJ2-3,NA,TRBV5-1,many,TGCGCCAGCAGCTTCCAGGGGAGAGGAGATACGCAGTATTTT,CASSFQGRGDTQYF
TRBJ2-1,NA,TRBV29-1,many,TGCAGCGTTGAGGGCCCGACAGGACTCCGGCGCAATGAGCAGTTCTTC,CSVEGPTGLRRNEQFF
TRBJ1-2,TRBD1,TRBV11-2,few,TGTGCCAGCAGCAGACAGGGTGTAAACTATGGCTACACCTTC,CASSRQGVNYGYTF
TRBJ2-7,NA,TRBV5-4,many,TGTGCCAGCAGCTTGTCAGTCGGGGTCCTTTACGAGCAGTACTTC,CASSLSVGVLYEQYF
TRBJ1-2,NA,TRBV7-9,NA,TGTGCCAGCAGCTTAGAACAGGGTCCTGCCGCTAACTATGGCTACACCTTC,CASSLEQGPAANYGYTF
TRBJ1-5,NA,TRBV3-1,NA,TGTGCCAGCAGCCAAGATAACTCAGACTCGCATCAGCCCCAGCATTTT,CASSQDNSDSHQPQHF
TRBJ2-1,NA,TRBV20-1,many,TGCAGTGCTAGAGGTCCTAGCGCCAGCTCCTACAATGAGCAGTTCTTC,CSARGPSASSYNEQFF
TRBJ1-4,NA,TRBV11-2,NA,TGTGCCAGCAGCCCCTTATGGACTAATGAAATACTGTTTTTT,CASSPLWTNEILFF
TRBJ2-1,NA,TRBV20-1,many,TGCAGTGCTAGAGATCGGGTAGGCTCCTACAATGAGCAGTTCTTC,CSARDRVGSYNEQFF
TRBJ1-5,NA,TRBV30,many,TGTGCCTGGAGTTCGGAGGGCAATCAGCCCCAGCATTTT,CAWSSEGNQPQHF
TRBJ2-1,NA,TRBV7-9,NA,TGTGCCAGCAGCTTTGACGCGGGGGCGAGGGACAATGAGCAGTTCTTC,CASSFDAGARDNEQFF
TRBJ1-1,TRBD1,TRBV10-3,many,TGTGCCATCAGTGGGGACAGGGTTGGGAACACTGAAGCTTTCTTT,CAISGDRVGNTEAFF
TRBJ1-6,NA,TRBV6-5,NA,TGTGCCAGCAGTTACTCCTTCAATTCACCCCTCCACTTT,CASSYSFNSPLHF
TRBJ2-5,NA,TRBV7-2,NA,TGTGCCAGCAGCTTAGAGTGGGCCGTCCAAGAGACCCAGTACTTC,CASSLEWAVQETQYF